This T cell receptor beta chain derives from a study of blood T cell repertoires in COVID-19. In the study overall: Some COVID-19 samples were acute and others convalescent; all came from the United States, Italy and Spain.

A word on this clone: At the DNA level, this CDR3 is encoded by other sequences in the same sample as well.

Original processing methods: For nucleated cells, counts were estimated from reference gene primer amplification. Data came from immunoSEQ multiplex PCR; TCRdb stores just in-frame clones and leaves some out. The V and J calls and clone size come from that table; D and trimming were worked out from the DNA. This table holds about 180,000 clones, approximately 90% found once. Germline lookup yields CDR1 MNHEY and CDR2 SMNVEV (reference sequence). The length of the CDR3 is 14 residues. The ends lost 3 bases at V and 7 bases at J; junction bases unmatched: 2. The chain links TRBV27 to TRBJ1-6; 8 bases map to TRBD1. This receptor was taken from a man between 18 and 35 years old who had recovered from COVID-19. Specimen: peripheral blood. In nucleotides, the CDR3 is TGTGCCAGCAGTTTGGACAGGGCAAATTCACCCCTCCACTTT. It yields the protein CASSLDRANSPLHF.